The 27 T cell receptor beta chains listed next were all sequenced from one sample in a study of T cell changes during pregnancy in multiple sclerosis. Using immunoSEQ multiplex PCR, the repertoire was profiled, and TCRdb retains in-frame clones only, with some absent. The sample contains about 40,000 clones, approximately 90% of which appear only once. The input for sequencing was CD4+ T cells from peripheral blood mononuclear cells, taken in the third trimester of pregnancy. The receptors were sampled from a female donor with multiple sclerosis, enrolled in a pregnancy study.

V usage is TRBV4-2 and J usage is TRBJ2-7; D unresolved. This CDR3 comprises 14 residues. The V end was cut by 0 bases, the J end by 5 bases, with 11 bases between. Looked up from germline, CDR1 is LGHNA and CDR2 is YNFKEQ. DNA of the CDR3: TGTGCCAGCAGCCAAGATCTAGAGCACAACGAGCAGTACTTC. This translates into CASSQDLEHNEQYF.

This sequence joins TRBV7-2 and TRBJ1-2, with 8 bases that match TRBD1. Germline V lookup: CDR1 SGHTA, CDR2 FQGNSA. The CDR3 runs 14 residues. J gave up 2 bases and V 4 bases, and 3 bases lay outside the gene matches. DNA for the CDR3: TGTGCCAGCAGCTCACACAGGGGGAACTATGGCTACACCTTC. Translating gives CASSSHRGNYGYTF.

This chain joins TRBV10-1 and TRBJ2-1, with TRBD2 matching 7 bases. J lost 3 bases, V lost 4 bases, and 6 bases had no gene match. Germline loops: CDR1 WNHNN, CDR2 SYGVQD (reference sequence). The CDR3 spans 15 residues. CDR3 DNA sequence: TGCGCCAGCAGTGGATCTAGCGGCTACTACAATGAGCAGTTCTTC. The encoded protein is CASSGSSGYYNEQFF.

Written as DNA, the CDR3 is TGTGCCACCTCTAGCGGGAACCCAGATACGCAGTATTTT. Translating gives CATSSGNPDTQYF. This chain joins TRBV10-3 and TRBJ2-3, with TRBD2 matching 9 bases. CDR3 length: 13 amino acids. Germline V gene data show CDR1 as ENHRY and CDR2 as SYGVKD. V lost 10 bases to trimming and J lost 4 bases; unmatched junction nucleotides: 6.

The rearrangement joins TRBV10-1 to TRBJ2-3; TRBD2 matches at 9 bases. Germline CDR1 is WNHNN and CDR2 is SYGVQD (reference sequence). Trimming at V came to 8 bases and at J to 4 bases, leaving 19 bases not matched to a gene. The CDR3 is 18 residues long. The CDR3 nucleotides read TGCGCCAGCCCCCCTAAATTGCGGGAGGGATTGGCAGCAGATACGCAGTATTTT. Amino acid sequence: CASPPKLREGLAADTQYF.

The chain links TRBV9 to TRBJ2-5, with unresolved D. This CDR3 region has 11 residues. V was pared by 4 bases and J by 5 bases, with 6 bases between. The germline V gene encodes CDR1 SGDLS and CDR2 YYNGEE. For the CDR3, the DNA is TGTGCCAGCAGCCCCGGGGAGACCCAGTACTTC. Protein sequence: CASSPGETQYF.

This clone was found once. V usage is TRBV21-1 and J usage is TRBJ2-7; the table names TRBD1, a call not compared with the DNA. TRBV21-1 is marked as a pseudogene. This CDR3 region has 14 residues. The CDR3 protein is CASCMTGGSFEQYF. CDR3 DNA: TGTGCCAGCTGCATGACAGGGGGATCATTCGAGCAGTACTTC.

This rearrangement joins TRBV7-8 to TRBJ1-2, with TRBD1 identical over 9 bases. Germline V lookup: CDR1 SGHVS, CDR2 FQNEAQ. The CDR3 spans 14 residues. V lost 5 bases to trimming and J lost 4 bases; unmatched junction nucleotides: 5. The CDR3 region has the DNA TGTGCCAGCAGCGCGGGACAGGGCCTCTATGGCTACACCTTC. Translating gives CASSAGQGLYGYTF.

The rearrangement links TRBV2 to TRBJ2-5; 13 bases agree with TRBD2. Germline V gene data show CDR1 as SNHLY and CDR2 as FYNNEI. Germline trimming cut 4 bases from V and 5 bases from J; bases unmatched to any gene: 4. The CDR3 has 15 amino acids. CDR3 protein: CASSATSGRGETQYF. CDR3 DNA: TGTGCCAGCAGTGCCACTAGCGGGAGGGGGGAGACCCAGTACTTC.

The V and J genes are TRBV13 and TRBJ2-5; D perhaps matches TRBD2 (5 bases). CDR1 and CDR2 from the germline V gene are PRHDT and FYEKMQ (reference sequence). This CDR3 contains 11 residues. The germline V and J ends were trimmed by 8 bases and 1 base, with 5 bases remaining between them. The DNA of the CDR3 is TGTGCCAGCGGGAGCCAAGAGACCCAGTACTTC. Its translation is CASGSQETQYF.

This chain joins TRBV28 and TRBJ1-2, with TRBD1 matching 9 bases. In germline, CDR1 is MDHEN, CDR2 SYDVKM. V lost 5 bases, J lost 5 bases, and 6 bases stayed unmatched. The CDR3 runs 14 residues. The CDR3 region has the DNA TGTGCCAGCAGTCTGTCGGGACAGGGTTATGGCTACACCTTC. Its translation is CASSLSGQGYGYTF.

This rearrangement joins TRBV7-2 to TRBJ2-7; 8 bases line up with TRBD2. V gave up 2 bases and J gave up 5 bases; unmatched junction bases: 11. CDR1 SGHTA and CDR2 FQGNSA come from the germline V gene. The CDR3 runs to 16 residues. The CDR3: CASSLSLASGFDEQYF. In DNA form, the CDR3 reads TGTGCCAGCAGCTTATCCTTGGCTAGCGGGTTCGACGAGCAGTACTTC. Based on the CDR3 plus reference TRBV7-2 and TRBJ2-7, the full variable domain is GAGVSQSPSNKVTEKGKDVELRCDPISGHTALYWYRQSLGQGLEFLIYFQGNSAPDKSGLPSDRFSAERTGGSVSTLTIQRTQQEDSAVYLCASSLSLASGFDEQYFGPGTRLTVT.

Worth noting for this clone: The junction departs from germline at one end; a sequencing error may be responsible. The chain carries TRBV11-2 and TRBJ1-5; 7 bases align to TRBD1. The CDR3 is made up of 14 amino acids. Germline values: CDR1 SGHAT, CDR2 FQNNGV. The CDR3 region has the DNA TGTGCCAGCAGCGTAGACAGGGCCGCTCAGCCCCAGCATTTT. Encoded protein: CASSVDRAAQPQHF.

The V call is TRBV2, the J call TRBJ2-2; 10 bases are a match to TRBD1. This CDR3 is 15 amino acids long. Germline-derived CDR1 and CDR2 are SNHLY and FYNNEI. V dropped 6 bases and J dropped 5; count of bases not matched to a gene: 6. CDR3 DNA sequence: TGTGCCAGCAGCGATGGACAGGGGGTTACCGGGGAGCTGTTTTTT. Translated: CASSDGQGVTGELFF. The whole variable domain, filled in from reference TRBV2 and TRBJ2-2, reads EPEVTQTPSHQVTQMGQEVILRCVPISNHLYFYWYRQILGQKVEFLVSFYNNEISEKSEIFDDQFSVERPDGSNFTLKIRSTKLEDSAMYFCASSDGQGVTGELFFGEGSRLTVL.

The chain recombines TRBV6-5 with TRBJ2-3; D may be TRBD2 (5 bases). V lost 0 bases, J lost 6 bases, and 16 bases lay in between. The CDR3 loop spans 16 amino acids. Germline values: CDR1 MNHEY, CDR2 SVGAGI. The CDR3 DNA reads as TGTGCCAGCAGTTACTCGAATCGGGGAAACCAGGATACGCAGTATTTT. Residues: CASSYSNRGNQDTQYF.

The rearrangement links TRBV5-1 to TRBJ2-7, with unresolved D. Between the trimmed V and J ends, which lost 2 bases and 5 bases, there was a span of 8 bases. Germline CDR1 SGHRS, CDR2 YFSETQ. The CDR3 loop spans 12 amino acids. This chain's CDR3 is CASSFNLDEQYF. The DNA for the CDR3 is TGCGCCAGCAGCTTTAATCTTGACGAGCAGTACTTC.

The rearrangement joins TRBV18 to TRBJ2-7; weak D call: TRBD1 (6 bases). The CDR3 loop spans 15 amino acids. Looked up from germline, CDR1 is KGHSH and CDR2 is LQKENI. Deletions cut 3 bases from V and 0 bases from J, with 12 bases between. The DNA of the CDR3 is TGTGCCAGCTCACCTACAGGGTCACCCTCCTACGAGCAGTACTTC. Translation: CASSPTGSPSYEQYF.

The sample holds one count of this clone. The chain links TRBV4-3 to TRBJ2-3, with 16 bases aligning to TRBD2. This CDR3 has 19 amino acids. The ends lost 0 bases at V and 4 bases at J; junction bases unmatched: 7. The germline CDR1 and CDR2 sequences are LGHNA and YSLEER. The chain's CDR3 is CASSQEGGGLAGGADTQYF. The DNA for the CDR3 is TGCGCCAGCAGCCAAGAAGGGGGGGGACTAGCGGGAGGGGCAGATACGCAGTATTTT.

This chain uses TRBV19 with TRBJ2-5; 11 bases line up with TRBD2. Germline loops: CDR1 LNHDA, CDR2 SQIVND (reference sequence). The CDR3 has 21 residues. V gave up 3 bases and J gave up 5 bases; unmatched junction bases: 23. The CDR3 sequence: CASSMEIVGGLAGGQGETQYF. In nucleotides, the CDR3 is TGTGCCAGTAGTATGGAAATCGTCGGCGGGTTAGCGGGAGGGCAAGGGGAGACCCAGTACTTC.

The CDR3 is CAWSLQGKTEAFF. The CDR3 nucleotides read TGTGCCTGGAGTCTACAGGGGAAAACTGAAGCTTTCTTT. The rearrangement uses TRBV30 and TRBJ1-1; 7 bases map to TRBD1. The CDR3 totals 13 residues. CDR1 GTSNPN and CDR2 SVGIG come from the germline V gene (reference sequence). The junction had 5 bases not matched to a gene; V was cut back by 2 bases and J by 5 bases.

In DNA form, the CDR3 reads TGTGCCAGCAGCTCCGTAGCGGGAGAAATCCACGAGCAGTACTTC. Protein sequence: CASSSVAGEIHEQYF. The chain is built from TRBV11-2 and TRBJ2-7; 9 bases match TRBD2. Germline V gene sequence: CDR1 SGHAT, CDR2 FQNNGV. This CDR3 region has 15 residues. With V trimmed by 4 bases and J by 5 bases, 9 bases remained unmatched.

The chain has TRBV30 and TRBJ1-4; D remains unclear. Trimming cost V 0 bases and J 7 bases, with 9 bases left between them. Germline V gives CDR1 GTSNPN, CDR2 SVGIG (reference sequence). The CDR3 totals 13 residues. The CDR3 loop reads CAWSVTAGEKLFF. The CDR3 DNA reads TGTGCCTGGAGTGTAACCGCGGGTGAAAAACTGTTTTTT. The complete variable domain, with remaining parts taken from reference TRBV30 and TRBJ1-4, reads SQTIHQWPATLVQPVGSPLSLECTVEGTSNPNLYWYRQAAGRGLQLLFYSVGIGQISSEVPQNLSASRPQDRQFILSSKKLLLSDSGFYLCAWSVTAGEKLFFGSGTQLSVL.

The rearrangement links TRBV4-3 to TRBJ2-1, with TRBD1 as a possible D gene (6 bases). The CDR3 is made up of 16 amino acids. Germline V CDR1 and CDR2: LGHNA, YSLEER. The germline V and J ends were trimmed by 0 bases and 8 bases, with 17 bases remaining between them. CDR3 nucleotide sequence: TGCGCCAGCAGCCAAGAGAGGCTAGTCGAGGGGGATGAGCAGTTCTTC. Translated: CASSQERLVEGDEQFF.

This rearrangement joins TRBV28 to TRBJ2-3; TRBD1 matches at 12 bases. Germline V gives CDR1 MDHEN, CDR2 SYDVKM. The CDR3 sequence is 15 residues long. V was pared by 6 bases and J by 6 bases, with 7 bases of the junction left unmatched. CDR3 DNA sequence: TGTGCCAGCAGCTCGGGACAGGGGGCAGGGGATACGCAGTATTTT. Translated, it gives CASSSGQGAGDTQYF.

This clone turned up a few times. The chain has TRBV11-1 and TRBJ1-2; D uncertain. This CDR3 is 14 amino acids long. The V end lost 1 base, the J end lost 4 bases, and 10 bases lay between the germline ends. CDR1 is SGHAT, CDR2 FQDESV, per germline (reference sequence). CDR3 sequence (DNA): TGTGCCAGCAGCTTAGATTCAGGCCCCTATGGCTACACCTTC. This sequence encodes CASSLDSGPYGYTF.

The chain carries TRBV11-2 and TRBJ2-3; 11 positions match TRBD2. This CDR3 has 15 amino acids. The trim removed 6 bases at V and 7 bases at J, leaving 9 bases unmatched. In germline, CDR1 is SGHAT, CDR2 FQNNGV. The CDR3 nucleotides read TGTGCCAGCAGGCGGCTAGCGGGAGGAGTCAATACGCAGTATTTT. This encodes CASRRLAGGVNTQYF.

V gene TRBV23-1 combines with J gene TRBJ1-5; D is undetermined. TRBV23-1 is an ORF; its function is uncertain. CDR3 size: 17 residues. The ends were cut back, 2 bases at V and 7 bases at J, with 21 bases in the middle. This CDR3 reads CASSQNQDTASGQPQHF. For the CDR3, the DNA is TGCGCCAGCAGTCAAAACCAAGACACCGCCAGTGGACAGCCCCAGCATTTT.